This TCR beta chain was identified in a study of vaccination and CD4 T cells after COVID-19. Across the whole study: The authors exposed cells to overlapping spike peptides derived from SARS-CoV-2, HCoV-NL63, HCoV-OC43 and HCoV-229E.

Study-level results: Spike mono-reactivity was shown by 304 of 307 vaccine-specific clones in convalescent patients. Convalescent patients were relatively few, and early post-infection timepoints were missing.

Regarding treatment: roughly ten-day PBMC culture with coronavirus spike peptide pools or control peptides (ViraFEST assay). This clonotype was seen a handful of times. Its antigen is unknown. Sequence data for DNA of cultured CD4+ T cells were generated by the Oncomine TCR Beta short-read assay. Investigators obtained genomic DNA by extraction from cultured CD4+ T cells. TCRdb re-analysed the PCR reads in MiXCR, keeping a single row per CDR3 protein. The sample shows under 20,000 distinct CDR3 sequences, 31% of them seen only once. Germline lookup yields CDR1 DFQATT and CDR2 SNEGSKA (reference sequence). V lost 4 bases, J lost 7 bases, and 12 bases stayed unmatched. CDR3 length equals 15 residues.

The V call is TRBV20-1, the J call TRBJ2-2, with TRBD1 matching over 7 bases. Input material: cultured CD4+ T cells from blood. The TCR sequence derives from a human donor with COVID-19. The CDR3 DNA reads as TGCAGTGCTACCCAGCCAGGGGGACCGGACGGGGAGCTGTTTTTT. As protein: CSATQPGGPDGELFF.